This T cell receptor (beta chain) was captured in a study of blood T cell repertoires in COVID-19. Study context: T cells, B-cell-depleted T cells, or PBMCs supplied cDNA or gDNA.

Here immunoSEQ multiplex PCR was the method, and the copy in TCRdb shows in-frame clones only, minus some. The table includes over 450,000 clones, 85% to 90% detected once. The germline CDR1 and CDR2 sequences are MNHEY and SVGAGI. Trimming at V came to 2 bases and at J to 5 bases, leaving 6 bases not matched to a gene. The CDR3 covers 15 residues. The receptor comes from a woman in her forties or fifties with COVID-19, enrolled during active disease. This chain uses TRBV6-5 with TRBJ1-1, with 9 bases fitting TRBD1. The sequencing input was peripheral blood. The DNA of the CDR3 is TGTGCCAGCAGTTACGAGGGACAGGGAGGAACTGAAGCTTTCTTT. It codes for CASSYEGQGGTEAFF.